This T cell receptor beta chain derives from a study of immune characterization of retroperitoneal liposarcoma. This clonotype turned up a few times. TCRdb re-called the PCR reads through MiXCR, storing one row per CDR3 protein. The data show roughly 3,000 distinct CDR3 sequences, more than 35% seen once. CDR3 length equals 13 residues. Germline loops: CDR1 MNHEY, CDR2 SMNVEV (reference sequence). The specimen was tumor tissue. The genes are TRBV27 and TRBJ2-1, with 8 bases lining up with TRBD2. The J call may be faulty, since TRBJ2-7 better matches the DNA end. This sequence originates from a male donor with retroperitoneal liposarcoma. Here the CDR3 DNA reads TGTGCCAGCTCCAAACGGGAGGGGTACGAGCAGTACTTC. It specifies CASSKREGYEQYF.